Each of the 2 T cell receptor beta chains below was sequenced from the same sample in a study of blood T cell repertoires in COVID-19. The assay was immunoSEQ multiplex PCR, and TCRdb's table has in-frame clones only and misses some. The sample shows roughly 200,000 clones, more than 80% of them seen only once. Sample: PBMCs or T cells enriched from blood (not recorded which). These receptors originate from a man aged 25-45 years who had recovered from COVID-19.

The rearrangement uses TRBV12-5 and TRBJ1-1; the D gene is possibly TRBD1 (6 bases). Looked up from germline, CDR1 is LGHNT and CDR2 is FRNRAP. There are 16 residues in the CDR3. V was cut by 1 base and J by 4 bases, with 16 bases left in between. CDR3 loop: CASGLAKPTGTTEAFF. The CDR3 DNA sequence: TGTGCTAGTGGTTTGGCTAAACCTACAGGGACCACTGAAGCTTTCTTT.

This clone has only a few counts. V is TRBV7-2 and J is TRBJ1-1, with 9 bases fitting TRBD1. The J segment lost 5 bases and the V segment lost 4 bases, leaving 8 bases of the junction unmatched. Germline CDR1 is SGHTA and CDR2 is FQGNSA. This CDR3 spans 15 amino acids. Written as DNA, the CDR3 is TGTGCCAGCAGCTACAAGACAGGGGGGACGACTGAAGCTTTCTTT. Translation gives CASSYKTGGTTEAFF.